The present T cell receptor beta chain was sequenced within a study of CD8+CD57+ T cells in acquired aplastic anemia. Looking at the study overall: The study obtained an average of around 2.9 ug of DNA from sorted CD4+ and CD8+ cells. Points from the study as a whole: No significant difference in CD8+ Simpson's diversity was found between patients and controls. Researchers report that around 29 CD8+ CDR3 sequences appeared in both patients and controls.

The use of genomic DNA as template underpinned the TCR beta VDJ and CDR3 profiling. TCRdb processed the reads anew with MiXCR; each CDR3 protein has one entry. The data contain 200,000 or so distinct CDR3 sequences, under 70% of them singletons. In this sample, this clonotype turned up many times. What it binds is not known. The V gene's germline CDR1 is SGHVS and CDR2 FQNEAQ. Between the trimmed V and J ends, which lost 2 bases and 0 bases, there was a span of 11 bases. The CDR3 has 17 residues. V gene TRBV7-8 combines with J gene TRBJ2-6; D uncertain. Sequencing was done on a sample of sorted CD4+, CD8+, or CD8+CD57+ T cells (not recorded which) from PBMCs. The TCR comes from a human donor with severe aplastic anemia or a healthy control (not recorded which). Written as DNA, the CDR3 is TGTGCCAGCAGCTTACCTGCGTCTCGCTCTGGGGCCAACGTCCTGACTTTC. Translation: CASSLPASRSGANVLTF.